This T cell receptor (beta chain) was sequenced for a study of regulatory T cells in long-lasting Graves disease. The time point was: newly diagnosed GD, antithyroid drugs for less than 3 months. RNA extracted from PBMCs served as the sequencing template. Graves' disease diagnosis relied on American Thyroid Association guidelines. The TCR beta library used iRepertoire HTBI primers with Arm-PCR amplification of CDR3. TCRdb reanalysed the multiplex PCR reads using MiXCR and keeps one entry per CDR3 protein. The table shows almost 450,000 distinct CDR3 sequences, with less than 20% occurring only once. The V gene lost 7 bases and the J gene lost 0 bases, with 15 bases spanning the gap. This CDR3 is built from 16 residues. The V gene's germline CDR1 is MNHNS and CDR2 SASEGT. These data were also filed under a second study, of T cells in Graves' hyperthyroidism and ophthalmopathy. That source reports: During a first-round RT-PCR of the TCR CDR3, the HTBI primer set was used.

The sequence derives from a woman under 40 with Graves disease. The source was peripheral blood mononuclear cells (PBMCs), collected at new diagnosis, from a patient treated with antithyroid drugs. The chain combines TRBV6-1 with TRBJ2-2, with D perhaps matching TRBD1 (6 bases). CDR3 DNA sequence: TGTGCCAGCATCTCCCGGGACAACGCGAACACCGGGGAGCTGTTTTTT. Translated, it gives CASISRDNANTGELFF.